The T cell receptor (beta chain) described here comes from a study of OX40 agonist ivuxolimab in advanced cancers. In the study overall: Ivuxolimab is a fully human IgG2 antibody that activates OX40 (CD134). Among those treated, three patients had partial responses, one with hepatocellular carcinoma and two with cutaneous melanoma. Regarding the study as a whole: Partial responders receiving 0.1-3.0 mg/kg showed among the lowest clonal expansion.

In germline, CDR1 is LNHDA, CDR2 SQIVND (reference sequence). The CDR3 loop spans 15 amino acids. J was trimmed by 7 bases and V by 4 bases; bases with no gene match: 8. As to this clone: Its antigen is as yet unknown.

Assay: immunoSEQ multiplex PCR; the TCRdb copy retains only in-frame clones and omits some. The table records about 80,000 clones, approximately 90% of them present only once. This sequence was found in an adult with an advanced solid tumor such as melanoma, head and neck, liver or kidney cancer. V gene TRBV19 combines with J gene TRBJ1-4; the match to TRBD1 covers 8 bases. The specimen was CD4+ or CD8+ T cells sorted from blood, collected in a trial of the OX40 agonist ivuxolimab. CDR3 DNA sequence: TGTGCCAGTAGTAATCGAGGACAGGGATCTGAAAAACTGTTTTTT. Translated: CASSNRGQGSEKLFF.